The T cell receptor (beta chain) described here comes from a study of T cells in Graves' hyperthyroidism and ophthalmopathy. After removal of 4 bases from V and 4 bases from J, the junction contained 13 bases not matched to a gene. CDR1 is DFQATT, CDR2 SNEGSKA, per germline (reference sequence). The CDR3 extends over 17 amino acids. This clonotype was detected many times. The CDR3 regions of TCR beta were amplified from RNA transcripts. First-round RT-PCR with HTBI primers amplified the TCR CDR3 region. TCRdb passed the multiplex PCR reads through MiXCR, listing each CDR3 protein once. The table lists about 290,000 distinct CDR3 sequences, approximately 12% of them singletons.

J is TRBJ2-5 and V is TRBV20-1; 12 bases line up with TRBD2. Specimen: blood. The sequence was obtained from a woman aged 25 to 39 with Graves' hyperthyroidism that later progressed to Graves' ophthalmopathy. CDR3 loop: CSATSTSGRGGGETQYF. DNA for the CDR3: TGCAGTGCTACCTCGACTAGCGGGAGAGGGGGTGGAGAGACCCAGTACTTC.